One and the same sample provided the 26 T cell receptor beta chains below, sequenced in a study of regulatory T cells in long-lasting Graves disease (dated by TCRdb to 2020 to 2022). Explained via the paper, the time point label denotes: newly diagnosed GD, antithyroid drugs for less than 3 months. For both TCR sequencing and RNA sequencing, RNA was extracted from PBMCs using TRIzol. Receptors were amplified or captured by multiplex PCR. The listed sequencing device is Illumina HiSeq 4000. TCR beta libraries were built with iRepertoire HTBI primers and Arm-PCR amplification of CDR3 regions. TCRdb reprocessed the public reads (quality trimming at Q25 with fastp, clone calling with MiXCR) and kept in-frame beta chains. Under each unique CDR3 protein, matching rows form one entry showing the most common genes and DNA. This sample gives approximately 440,000 distinct CDR3 sequences in total; roughly 15% of them show up just once. The ten largest make up roughly an eighth of the sample.

These records were also assigned to another study, of T cells in Graves' hyperthyroidism and ophthalmopathy.

The sequencing here drew on peripheral blood mononuclear cells (PBMCs), taken at new diagnosis, from a patient treated with antithyroid drugs. The receptors stem from a man aged 35-49 years with Graves disease. Donor details come from another sample of the same person, matched by shared clones.

There are many counts of this clonotype. The rearrangement joins TRBV11-3 to TRBJ1-1; a weak D match, TRBD1 (5 bases). V lost 6 bases to trimming and J lost 3 bases, with 8 bases between them. The V gene's germline CDR1 is SGHNT and CDR2 YENEEA. The CDR3 totals 12 residues. This CDR3 is CASRGGYTEAFF. The CDR3 DNA reads TGTGCCAGCAGGGGGGGGTACACTGAAGCTTTCTTT.

The chain recombines TRBV9 with TRBJ2-3, with D possibly TRBD2 on 6 matching bases. Germline V gene data show CDR1 as SGDLS and CDR2 as YYNGEE. The ends were cut back, 0 bases at V and 1 base at J, with 12 bases in the middle. The CDR3 has 16 amino acids. The CDR3 region has the DNA TGTGCCAGCAGCGTAGGGGTTAGCGGCGGCACAGATACGCAGTATTTT. This translates into CASSVGVSGGTDTQYF.

V is TRBV7-6 and J is TRBJ1-1; 7 bases are a match to TRBD1. The CDR3 runs 15 residues. CDR1 is SGHVS, CDR2 FNYEAQ, per germline. The trim removed 6 bases at V and 6 bases at J, leaving 13 bases unmatched. The CDR3 DNA reads as TGTGCCAGCAGACTTACAGGGGCCCCCACGGCTGAAGCTTTCTTT. Translation gives CASRLTGAPTAEAFF.

This clonotype was observed many times. The chain has TRBV27 and TRBJ2-1; D is perhaps TRBD1 or TRBD2 (5 bases each). CDR3 length: 16 amino acids. V gave up 4 bases and J gave up 6 bases, with 19 bases separating them. Germline loops: CDR1 MNHEY, CDR2 SMNVEV (reference sequence). CDR3 region: CASSSPARLGVNEQFF. The CDR3, as DNA: TGTGCCAGCAGTTCCCCCGCCCGGCTGGGGGTCAATGAGCAGTTCTTC.

The table lists this clonotype with many counts. The rearrangement joins TRBV30 to TRBJ2-3; weak D call: TRBD2 (5 bases). The end of the DNA is better explained by TRBJ2-7, so the J call may be wrong. Germline V CDR1 and CDR2: GTSNPN, SVGIG (reference sequence). CDR3 length: 13 amino acids. CDR3 in DNA: TGTGCCTGGAGTGGAGGGCATGGTTTCGAGCAGTACTTC. This translates into CAWSGGHGFEQYF.

The chain carries TRBV4-2 and TRBJ2-7; no clear D gene. V was trimmed by 2 bases and J by 5 bases, leaving 10 bases between them. From germline, CDR1 is LGHNA and CDR2 YNFKEQ. There are 13 residues in the CDR3. CDR3 protein: CASSQPPPHEQYF. CDR3 coding DNA: TGTGCCAGCAGCCAACCTCCACCCCACGAGCAGTACTTC.

In this sample, this clonotype turned up many times. Here the CDR3 reads CASSLVQAYEQYF. Written as DNA, the CDR3 is TGTGCCAGCAGTTTAGTACAGGCCTACGAGCAGTACTTC. The chain links TRBV27 to TRBJ2-7, with a tentative D call TRBD1 (5 bases). The ends were cut back, 2 bases at V and 2 bases at J, with 7 bases in the middle. CDR1 is MNHEY, CDR2 SMNVEV, per germline (reference sequence). The CDR3 is made up of 13 amino acids.

Regarding this clonotype: A read error may produce the germline difference seen at one junction end. The chain has TRBV28 and TRBJ2-7; 11 bases are shared with TRBD1. The CDR3 totals 16 residues. The germline V gene has CDR1 MDHEN and CDR2 SYDVKM. DNA of the CDR3: TGTGCCGGCAGTTCCCAGGACAGGGGGCGGAGTGAGGCGCAGTACTTC. Translated: CAGSSQDRGRSEAQYF.

The V gene is TRBV20-1, the J gene TRBJ1-2, with 8 positions matching TRBD1. CDR3 length: 15 amino acids. V trimming: 0 bases; J trimming: 4 bases; junction bases outside the gene matches: 7. Germline assignment: CDR1 DFQATT and CDR2 SNEGSKA (reference sequence). The CDR3 loop reads CSARDVDRALYGYTF. The DNA for the CDR3 is TGCAGTGCTAGAGACGTGGACAGGGCCCTCTATGGCTACACCTTC.

There are many counts of this clonotype. The chain joins TRBV5-8 to TRBJ1-4; D is unclear. V was clipped by 4 bases and J by 4 bases, with 8 bases between them. The germline gives CDR1 SGHTS, CDR2 YDEGEE. CDR3 length: 13 amino acids. The CDR3: CASSKDRNEKLFF. The CDR3 nucleotides read TGTGCCAGCAGCAAGGACCGTAATGAAAAACTGTTTTTT.

This clonotype came up a few times. This chain links TRBV24-1 with TRBJ2-3; perhaps TRBD2 as D (6 bases). V lost 4 bases to trimming and J lost 0 bases, with 22 bases between them. Germline lookup yields CDR1 KGHDR and CDR2 SFDVKD. The length of the CDR3 is 19 residues. The CDR3 sequence is CATSDPGVADFSSTDTQYF. The CDR3 DNA follows: TGTGCCACCAGTGACCCTGGGGTAGCGGACTTCTCTAGCACAGATACGCAGTATTTT.

The rearrangement uses TRBV4-1 and TRBJ2-7; 8 nucleotides match TRBD2. The CDR3 loop spans 16 amino acids. V was clipped by 1 base and J by 4 bases; unmatched bases: 9. Germline loops: CDR1 MGHRA, CDR2 YSYEKL. The CDR3 sequence: CASSQAGVSGRYEQYF. The CDR3 coding sequence is TGCGCCAGCAGCCAAGCGGGAGTAAGCGGGAGATACGAGCAGTACTTC.

This clonotype was seen only a few times. J is TRBJ2-5 and V is TRBV6-2 or TRBV6-3; D remains unclear. V lost 8 bases, J lost 3 bases, and 16 bases lay in between. In germline, CDR1 is MNHEY, CDR2 SVGEGT. CDR3 length: 14 amino acids. The CDR3 DNA follows: TGTGCCAGCCGCAAGGCTATGCTTAAAGAGACCCAGTACTTC. It is translated as CASRKAMLKETQYF.

The table lists this clonotype with many counts. The chain uses TRBV28 and TRBJ2-7; 8 bases align to TRBD1. V lost 4 bases to trimming and J lost 7 bases; unmatched junction nucleotides: 9. Germline CDR1 is MDHEN and CDR2 is SYDVKM. CDR3 length: 14 residues. CDR3 protein: CASSSPGQVKEQYF. In DNA, the CDR3 is TGTGCCAGCAGTTCACCGGGACAGGTCAAAGAGCAGTACTTC.

CDR3 in DNA: TGTGCCACCAGCAGAGAAGAGGGGGGAGAGACCCAGTACTTC. It encodes CATSREEGGETQYF. V is TRBV15 and J is TRBJ2-5; D possibly uses TRBD1 or TRBD2 (6 bases each). The CDR3 covers 14 residues. The germline CDR1 and CDR2 sequences are LNHNV and YYDKDF (reference sequence). V shed 0 bases and J shed 4 bases, with 9 bases lying between them. Filled out from reference TRBV15 and TRBJ2-5, the complete variable domain reads DAMVIQNPRYQVTQFGKPVTLSCSQTLNHNVMYWYQQKSSQAPKLLFHYYDKDFNNEADTPDNFQSRRPNTSFCFLDIRSPGLGDTAMYLCATSREEGGETQYFGPGTRLLVL.

Many counts were recorded for this clonotype. The rearrangement joins TRBV2 to TRBJ1-2; 8 nucleotides line up with TRBD1. The CDR3 has 13 amino acids. V lost 5 bases and J lost 7; bases outside the gene matches: 6. CDR1 and CDR2 (germline): SNHLY, FYNNEI. The CDR3 DNA reads TGTGCCAGCAGTCAGAGAGGGACAGGTGGCTACACCTTC. The encoded protein is CASSQRGTGGYTF.

The gene calls are TRBV3-1 and TRBJ1-3; D perhaps matches TRBD1 (6 bases). Germline V gene lookup returns CDR1 LGHDT and CDR2 YNNKEL (reference sequence). The CDR3 is 14 residues long. Trimming stripped 0 bases from V and 12 bases from J, with 15 bases between. The CDR3 spells CASSQDTRQEDIYF. The CDR3 DNA sequence: TGTGCCAGCAGCCAAGATACCAGACAGGAGGACATATATTTT.

This clonotype has more than one count but fewer than ten. This chain links TRBV27 with TRBJ2-2, with TRBD1 as a possible D gene (6 bases). This CDR3 has 17 residues. Germline CDR1 and CDR2: MNHEY and SMNVEV (reference sequence). V lost 2 bases to trimming and J lost 7 bases, with 20 bases between them. The chain's CDR3 is CASSLDRQSSTNGELFF. The CDR3 nucleotides are TGTGCCAGCAGTTTAGACAGGCAATCTTCTACCAACGGGGAGCTGTTTTTT.

This clonotype was seen many times. This rearrangement joins TRBV7-2 to TRBJ2-3; unclear D gene. CDR1 is SGHTA, CDR2 FQGNSA, per germline. The ends were cut back, 1 base at V and 0 bases at J, with 20 bases in the middle. The CDR3 has 19 amino acids. The CDR3 DNA reads as TGTGCCAGCAGCTTAGTTGGCCCCAAAGCTCGCCTGAGCACAGATACGCAGTATTTT. It translates to CASSLVGPKARLSTDTQYF.

In this sample, this clonotype turned up a few times. V and J are TRBV15 and TRBJ2-4, with 8 bases matching TRBD1. Germline V gene lookup returns CDR1 LNHNV and CDR2 YYDKDF (reference sequence). V was pared by 8 bases and J by 2 bases, with 14 bases of the junction left unmatched. The CDR3 extends over 17 amino acids. The CDR3 nucleotides read TGTGCCACCCGAGGGGGCTCAGGGGGCGCTTCCAAAAACATTCAGTACTTC. Translation: CATRGGSGGASKNIQYF.

There are many counts of this clonotype. The genes are TRBV28 and TRBJ1-5; weak D call: TRBD1 (6 bases). Trimming pared 6 bases from V and 8 bases from J, leaving 14 bases between. The germline CDR1 and CDR2 sequences are MDHEN and SYDVKM. This CDR3 contains 13 residues. Here the CDR3 reads CASSGTGSEPQHF. The CDR3 DNA reads as TGTGCCAGCAGCGGTACAGGGAGCGAGCCCCAGCATTTT. Using reference TRBV28 and TRBJ1-5 for the parts outside the CDR3, the full variable domain is DVKVTQSSRYLVKRTGEKVFLECVQDMDHENMFWYRQDPGLGLRLIYFSYDVKMKEKGDIPEGYSVSREKKERFSLILESASTNQTSMYLCASSGTGSEPQHFGDGTRLSIL.

This clonotype was picked up a small number of times. The chain carries TRBV19 and TRBJ2-3; 9 nucleotides align to TRBD1. This CDR3 contains 15 residues. After removal of 7 bases from V and 3 bases from J, the junction contained 8 bases not matched to a gene. CDR1 LNHDA and CDR2 SQIVND come from the germline V gene (reference sequence). CDR3: CASTLQGARTDTQYF. Written as DNA, the CDR3 is TGTGCCAGTACCCTACAGGGGGCAAGGACAGATACGCAGTATTTT.

This clonotype has a count of ten or more. The V gene is TRBV28, the J gene TRBJ1-5; possibly TRBD1 for D (5 bases). The germline V gene encodes CDR1 MDHEN and CDR2 SYDVKM. This CDR3 comprises 14 residues. The ends were cut back, 4 bases at V and 5 bases at J, with 12 bases in the middle. CDR3 in amino acids: CASSSQAAHQPQHF. Written as DNA, the CDR3 is TGTGCCAGCAGTTCACAGGCAGCACATCAGCCCCAGCATTTT. Supplemented by reference TRBV28 and TRBJ1-5, the full variable domain reads DVKVTQSSRYLVKRTGEKVFLECVQDMDHENMFWYRQDPGLGLRLIYFSYDVKMKEKGDIPEGYSVSREKKERFSLILESASTNQTSMYLCASSSQAAHQPQHFGDGTRLSIL.

Note on this clonotype: This could be a read error, since a much larger clone is one nucleotide away. The chain employs TRBV27 and TRBJ1-1, with a weak D call TRBD1 (5 bases). Germline V gene data show CDR1 as MNHEY and CDR2 as SMNVEV (reference sequence). Deletions cut 5 bases from V and 1 base from J, with 20 bases between. CDR3 length equals 17 residues. CDR3 sequence reads: CASSLPLRGLKNTEAFF. CDR3 coding DNA: TGTGCCAGCAGTCTCCCACTACGGGGGTTGAAGAACACTGAAGCTTTCTTT.

This clonotype was counted many times. The chain recombines TRBV20-1 with TRBJ2-1, with D possibly being TRBD1 or TRBD2 (5 bases each). This CDR3 contains 17 residues. In germline, CDR1 is DFQATT, CDR2 SNEGSKA (reference sequence). The V end lost 6 bases, the J end lost 0 bases, and 21 bases lay between the germline ends. Here the CDR3 reads CSALPPFRDPSYNEQFF. CDR3 DNA: TGCAGTGCCCTACCACCCTTCCGGGACCCCTCCTACAATGAGCAGTTCTTC.

The V gene is TRBV20-1, the J gene TRBJ1-2; D is unresolved. V lost 6 bases, J lost 4 bases, and 21 bases lay in between. The CDR3 loop spans 15 amino acids. Germline lookup yields CDR1 DFQATT and CDR2 SNEGSKA (reference sequence). The CDR3 protein is CSAPRVVGGIYGYTF. CDR3 DNA sequence: TGCAGTGCCCCCCGAGTTGTTGGAGGCATCTATGGCTACACCTTC.